Listed below are T cell receptor beta chains from one sample, sequenced in a study of blood T cell repertoires in COVID-19. The data were produced by immunoSEQ multiplex PCR, yet TCRdb's version contains in-frame clones alone and is incomplete. Here the sample spans tens of thousands of clones, 80% to 85% being singletons. The sample comprised peripheral blood. These receptors came from a man older than 75 with active or convalescent COVID-19. Each CDR3 is given with its conserved first and last residue. D genes are given only for firm matches. Clone sizes are given selectively: once, few, many, or a class where the clone is expanded.

d_call	v_call	j_call	clone_size	cdr3_nt	cdr3_aa
TRBD2	TRBV6-1	TRBJ2-5	NA	TGTGCCAGCAGTGCGTCTAGCGGGGGGGCCGGTGGAGAGACCCAGTACTTC	CASSASSGGAGGETQYF
TRBD1	TRBV10-3	TRBJ1-2	NA	TGTGCCATCACCAGGACAGGGGGCTATGGCTACACCTTC	CAITRTGGYGYTF
NA	TRBV6-5	TRBJ2-1	NA	TGTGCCAGCAGTTTAAACAGCAACAATGAGCAGTTCTTC	CASSLNSNNEQFF
NA	TRBV3-1/TRBV3-2	TRBJ1-1	once	TGTGCCAGCAGCCAAGCAAATGAAGCTTTCTTT	CASSQANEAFF
NA	TRBV6-5	TRBJ2-2	NA	TGTGCCAGCACCTCGCGGCGGACCGGGGAGCTGTTTTTT	CASTSRRTGELFF
NA	TRBV19	TRBJ1-6	NA	TGTGCCAGTACCCCCACCGGACAGCTTCATTCACCCCTCCACTTT	CASTPTGQLHSPLHF
NA	TRBV20-1	TRBJ2-7	NA	TGCAGTGCTAGTGGGGGCCCCCACGAGCAGTACTTC	CSASGGPHEQYF
NA	TRBV4-2	TRBJ1-2	NA	TGTGCCAGCAGCCAAAGTGACAGCAACTATGGCTACACCTTC	CASSQSDSNYGYTF
NA	TRBV7-8	TRBJ2-7	once	TGTGCCAGCAGCCCCCGTGGGGACATGTTTGGCGAGCAGTACTTC	CASSPRGDMFGEQYF
TRBD2	TRBV30	TRBJ2-7	NA	TGTGCCTGGAGTGCTTTTCTAGCGGGAGGGGGCTACGAGCAGTACTTC	CAWSAFLAGGGYEQYF
TRBD2	TRBV18	TRBJ2-1	NA	TGTGCCAGCTCATTCGCTACCCCCGGGACTAGTTATTCGGGTGAGCAGTTCTTC	CASSFATPGTSYSGEQFF
NA	TRBV19	TRBJ2-2	NA	TGTGCCAGTAGTCACCTGGGGTACAGGGTGGGGAACACCGGGGAGCTGTTTTTT	CASSHLGYRVGNTGELFF
TRBD2	TRBV6-5	TRBJ2-1	NA	TGTGCCAGCAGAGCCGGGACTAGCGGACACAATGAGCAGTTCTTC	CASRAGTSGHNEQFF
NA	TRBV30	TRBJ1-2	NA	TGTGCCTGGAGCTCGGGGGTGGTAGTTGGCTACACCTTC	CAWSSGVVVGYTF
NA	TRBV13	TRBJ1-2	NA	TGTGCCAGCAGCCCCAGCTATGGCTACACCTTC	CASSPSYGYTF
NA	TRBV9	TRBJ2-7	NA	TGTGCCAGCAGCGTAGGTAGCAGGGGATCCAACGAGCAGTACTTC	CASSVGSRGSNEQYF
TRBD2	TRBV7-6	TRBJ2-3	NA	TGTGCCATCCTCATGACTAGCGGGGGCACAGATACGCAGTATTTT	CAILMTSGGTDTQYF
TRBD1	TRBV6-5	TRBJ2-7	NA	TGTGCCAGCAGGTGGACAGGGGTTTACGAGCAGTACTTC	CASRWTGVYEQYF
NA	TRBV4-1	TRBJ1-2	NA	TGCGCCAGCAGCCAAGATCCGCGGGAGAACTATGGCTACACCTTC	CASSQDPRENYGYTF
TRBD2	TRBV13	TRBJ2-1	NA	TGTGCCAGCAGCTTAGGATCTAGCGGGTACAATGAGCAGTTCTTC	CASSLGSSGYNEQFF
TRBD2	TRBV5-4	TRBJ2-3	NA	TGTGCCAGCAGAGGGCGCGGACTAGCGGCTCACGATACGCAGTATTTT	CASRGRGLAAHDTQYF
NA	TRBV11-3	TRBJ1-5	NA	TGTGCCAGCAGCTTTCCGGCCCGGGAGGACCAGCCCCAGCATTTT	CASSFPAREDQPQHF
NA	TRBV11-2	TRBJ2-2	NA	TGTGCCAGCAGCTTGGACACATATTTCGGGGAGCTGTTTTTT	CASSLDTYFGELFF
NA	TRBV6-6	TRBJ1-1	NA	TGTGCCAGCAGCGCCGGGGGATACACTGAAGCTTTCTTT	CASSAGGYTEAFF